A single sample is the source of the 14 T cell receptor beta chains below, sequenced in a study of OX40 agonist ivuxolimab in advanced cancers. The data were produced by immunoSEQ multiplex PCR, yet TCRdb's version contains in-frame clones alone and is incomplete. The table includes 40,000 to 55,000 clones, over 85% detected once. The sequencing here drew on CD4+ or CD8+ T cells sorted from blood, taken in a trial of the OX40 agonist ivuxolimab. The receptors shown here come from an adult with an advanced solid tumor such as melanoma, head and neck, liver or kidney cancer.

This chain joins TRBV19 and TRBJ2-7, with a possible D match to TRBD1 (5 bases). Germline V gene sequence: CDR1 LNHDA, CDR2 SQIVND (reference sequence). The CDR3 extends over 14 amino acids. The germline V and J ends were trimmed by 5 bases and 2 bases, with 13 bases remaining between them. CDR3 in DNA: TGTGCCAGTAGTCCCCAAGGGGCCACCTACGAGCAGTACTTC. Encoded protein: CASSPQGATYEQYF. Complete variable domain (other parts from reference TRBV19 and TRBJ2-7): DGGITQSPKYLFRKEGQNVTLSCEQNLNHDAMYWYRQDPGQGLRLIYYSQIVNDFQKGDIAEGYSVSREKKESFPLTVTSAQKNPTAFYLCASSPQGATYEQYFGPGTRLTVT.

This chain links TRBV4-3 with TRBJ2-6; possibly TRBD1 for D (5 bases). Germline V gene lookup returns CDR1 LGHNA and CDR2 YSLEER. CDR3 length: 16 residues. V lost 0 bases to trimming and J lost 4 bases, with 10 bases between them. The CDR3 loop is CASSQDAGPGANVLTF. The CDR3 coding sequence is TGCGCCAGCAGCCAAGATGCAGGGCCCGGGGCCAACGTCCTGACTTTC.

The gene calls are TRBV27 and TRBJ2-7, with 7 bases aligning to TRBD1. With 3 bases clipped from V and 1 base from J, the junction kept 6 bases outside the gene matches. Germline loops: CDR1 MNHEY, CDR2 SMNVEV (reference sequence). This CDR3 has 15 residues. CDR3 nucleotides: TGTGCCAGCAGTTTGGTGGGACAGAGATCCTACGAGCAGTACTTC. Its translation is CASSLVGQRSYEQYF.

The chain has TRBV4-3 and TRBJ2-1; 8 nucleotides line up with TRBD2. The V gene's germline CDR1 is LGHNA and CDR2 YSLEER. The V segment lost 3 bases and the J segment 6 bases; nucleotides outside the gene matches: 13. There are 17 residues in the CDR3. CDR3 residues: CASSQDTSGLLVNEQFF. CDR3 coding DNA: TGCGCCAGCAGCCAGGACACTAGCGGCCTGCTAGTCAATGAGCAGTTCTTC.

The chain combines TRBV11-2 with TRBJ2-1, with 10 bases matching TRBD2. Germline V CDR1 and CDR2: SGHAT, FQNNGV. V dropped 6 bases and J dropped 10; count of bases not matched to a gene: 9. The CDR3 extends over 14 amino acids. In DNA, the CDR3 is TGTGCCAGCAGTAGCGGGAGGCCGGGGAGGGAGCAGTTCTTC. This sequence encodes CASSSGRPGREQFF.

The CDR3 nucleotides read TGTGCCAGCAGCTTAAATAGCGGCTCCCTGAAGGGTGAGCAGTTCTTC. Residues: CASSLNSGSLKGEQFF. The chain recombines TRBV11-2 with TRBJ2-1; D is perhaps TRBD2 (6 bases). The CDR3 length is 16 residues. Germline V gene sequence: CDR1 SGHAT, CDR2 FQNNGV. The V and J ends lost 2 bases and 9 bases respectively, with 20 bases between them.

V usage is TRBV7-8 and J usage is TRBJ2-1; 14 positions agree with TRBD2. V shed 2 bases, J shed 10 bases, and the junction held 10 bases outside the gene matches. CDR3 size: 17 residues. Germline assignment: CDR1 SGHVS and CDR2 FQNEAQ. In nucleotides, the CDR3 is TGTGCCAGCAGCTTAAAGATAGGACTAGCGGGAGGATACGAGCAGTTCTTC. This sequence encodes CASSLKIGLAGGYEQFF.

J is TRBJ2-5 and V is TRBV13; D is undetermined. The CDR3 contains 11 residues. Germline lookup yields CDR1 PRHDT and CDR2 FYEKMQ (reference sequence). Trimming stripped 3 bases from V and 2 bases from J, with 1 base between. The CDR3 DNA follows: TGTGCCAGCAGCTTTCAAGAGACCCAGTACTTC. It encodes CASSFQETQYF.

The chain links TRBV19 to TRBJ1-1; TRBD1 matches at 8 bases. The CDR3 has 12 residues. Germline CDR1 LNHDA, CDR2 SQIVND (reference sequence). Germline trimming cut 7 bases from V and 5 bases from J; bases unmatched to any gene: 3. As DNA, the CDR3 is TGTGCCAGTAAAACAGGGGGAACTGAAGCTTTCTTT. As protein: CASKTGGTEAFF.

The rearrangement links TRBV13 to TRBJ2-5; D might be TRBD2 (5 bases). The V end lost 5 bases, the J end lost 4 bases, and 17 bases lay between the germline ends. The germline V gene has CDR1 PRHDT and CDR2 FYEKMQ (reference sequence). This CDR3 contains 15 residues. For the CDR3, the DNA is TGTGCCAGCAGCCTCGGGGAGCAAGAGGTAGAGACCCAGTACTTC. Translating gives CASSLGEQEVETQYF.

The J gene is TRBJ2-2, the V gene TRBV4-3; the D is unclear. The ends were cut back, 6 bases at V and 4 bases at J, with 9 bases in the middle. CDR1 is LGHNA, CDR2 YSLEER, per germline. This CDR3 comprises 13 residues. The CDR3 nucleotides are TGCGCCAGCAGTCTAGGACGCACCGGGGAGCTGTTTTTT. It yields the protein CASSLGRTGELFF.

The chain uses TRBV9 and TRBJ2-4; TRBD1 matches 7 bases. The CDR3 runs 15 residues. CDR1 is SGDLS and CDR2 is YYNGEE in the germline V gene. The junction had 5 bases not matched to a gene; V was cut back by 2 bases and J by 3 bases. DNA of the CDR3: TGTGCCAGCAGCGTTTATCCAGGGGGCAAAAACATTCAGTACTTC. Its protein product is CASSVYPGGKNIQYF.

V usage is TRBV28 and J usage is TRBJ1-1, with a tentative D call TRBD1 (5 bases). The germline V gene encodes CDR1 MDHEN and CDR2 SYDVKM. Between the trimmed V and J ends, which lost 3 bases and 10 bases, there was a span of 12 bases. This CDR3 has 12 amino acids. The CDR3 sequence: CASSFQGNAAFF. The CDR3 nucleotides are TGTGCCAGCAGTTTTCAGGGAAATGCAGCTTTCTTT.

This clone showed up just once. This chain connects TRBV28 to TRBJ2-7; 10 positions agree with TRBD1. V trimming: 6 bases; J trimming: 1 base; junction bases outside the gene matches: 0. Looked up from germline, CDR1 is MDHEN and CDR2 is SYDVKM. The CDR3 sequence is 13 residues long. CDR3 sequence: CASRGQGSYEQYF. DNA for the CDR3: TGTGCCAGCAGGGGACAGGGGTCCTACGAGCAGTACTTC.